The TCR beta chain described here comes from a study of cytomegalovirus exposure and HLA in healthy donors. Study-wide findings and caveats: Analysis was performed later, and it showed HLA-associated TCR beta chains to be more clonally expanded than equally common others. Reportedly, TCR beta sequences accurately predicted HLA-A and HLA-B alleles in most subjects.

V lost 5 bases to trimming and J lost 5 bases, with 16 bases between them. The CDR3 totals 15 residues. The germline V gene encodes CDR1 WSHSY and CDR2 SAAADI. A note on this clone: What it binds is unknown.

The study ran its PCR with 60 Vbeta and 13 Jbeta primers. The data were produced by immunoSEQ multiplex PCR, yet TCRdb's version contains in-frame clones alone and is incomplete. Of roughly 170,000 clones listed, 80% are singletons. The chain joins TRBV10-2 to TRBJ2-4, with D perhaps matching TRBD1 (5 bases). This sequence originates from a man aged 25 to 40 in good health and CMV-seropositive. Sequenced material: PBMCs. The CDR3 sequence: CASSPIEDTQNIQYF. The DNA of the CDR3 is TGCGCCAGCAGTCCCATAGAGGACACTCAAAACATTCAGTACTTC.